A selection of T cell receptor beta chains follows, all from one sample in a study of blood T cell repertoires in COVID-19. Some clones are missing from TCRdb's copy, which holds only in-frame ones; the method was immunoSEQ multiplex PCR. Altogether about 250,000 clones are present, about 85% being singletons, with the ten largest covering about 3%. The sequencing sample was made of PBMCs or T cells enriched from blood (not recorded which). Receptor source: a woman in her forties or fifties who had recovered from COVID-19. CDR3s include the opening cysteine and the closing phenylalanine or tryptophan. Fields, in order: D gene, V gene, clone size, J gene, CDR3 DNA, CDR3 protein. D genes are given only for firm matches. The size of a clone is reported for some rows only, either as once, few or many, or as a class for expanded clones.

d_gene: .; v_gene: TRBV28; abundance: .; j_gene: TRBJ1-1; CDR3nt: TGTGCCAGCAGTCCCCAGATCCCCCCTGAAGCTTTCTTT; CDR3aa: CASSPQIPPEAFF
d_gene: TRBD1; v_gene: TRBV5-5; abundance: .; j_gene: TRBJ2-2; CDR3nt: TGTGCCAGCAGCCTAGGACAGGGGGCCGCCGGGGAGCTGTTTTTT; CDR3aa: CASSLGQGAAGELFF
d_gene: .; v_gene: TRBV7-2; abundance: .; j_gene: TRBJ2-3; CDR3nt: TGTGCCAGCAGCCTTACAGGGCGTCCAGATACGCAGTATTTT; CDR3aa: CASSLTGRPDTQYF
d_gene: TRBD1; v_gene: TRBV7-2; abundance: .; j_gene: TRBJ2-7; CDR3nt: TGTGCCAGCAGCACCAGAACAGGGGACGAGCAGTACTTC; CDR3aa: CASSTRTGDEQYF
d_gene: TRBD1; v_gene: TRBV28; abundance: .; j_gene: TRBJ2-1; CDR3nt: TGTGCCAGCAGTTTATCCGGGACAGGGCCCTACAATGAGCAGTTCTTC; CDR3aa: CASSLSGTGPYNEQFF
d_gene: .; v_gene: TRBV20-1; abundance: .; j_gene: TRBJ2-3; CDR3nt: TGCAGTGCTAGAGGAGAAGATACGCAGTATTTT; CDR3aa: CSARGEDTQYF
d_gene: .; v_gene: TRBV2; abundance: .; j_gene: TRBJ2-3; CDR3nt: TGTGCCAGCATGGGCCAGAACACAGATACGCAGTATTTT; CDR3aa: CASMGQNTDTQYF
d_gene: .; v_gene: TRBV27; abundance: .; j_gene: TRBJ2-6; CDR3nt: TGTGCCAGCAGCCGTTCCCGAGATGCCTCTGGGGCCAACGTCCTGACTTTC; CDR3aa: CASSRSRDASGANVLTF
d_gene: TRBD1; v_gene: TRBV20-1; abundance: .; j_gene: TRBJ1-3; CDR3nt: TGCAGTGCTAGTGTTACAGGGGCTGGAAACACCATATATTTT; CDR3aa: CSASVTGAGNTIYF
d_gene: TRBD1; v_gene: TRBV30; abundance: .; j_gene: TRBJ2-7; CDR3nt: TGTGCCTGGACCTCTCCCCGCGGGACAGGAGGCATCGAGCAGTACTTC; CDR3aa: CAWTSPRGTGGIEQYF
d_gene: .; v_gene: TRBV4-1; abundance: .; j_gene: TRBJ2-5; CDR3nt: TGCGCCAGCAGCCCCAGCCGACTGGTACAAGAGACCCAGTACTTC; CDR3aa: CASSPSRLVQETQYF
d_gene: .; v_gene: TRBV27; abundance: .; j_gene: TRBJ1-1; CDR3nt: TGTGCCAGCAGTTTACGGGGGAACACTGAAGCTTTCTTT; CDR3aa: CASSLRGNTEAFF
d_gene: TRBD1; v_gene: TRBV7-2; abundance: .; j_gene: TRBJ1-1; CDR3nt: TGTGCCAGCAGCCTGGGACAGCTCAACACTGAAGCTTTCTTT; CDR3aa: CASSLGQLNTEAFF
d_gene: .; v_gene: TRBV6-5; abundance: .; j_gene: TRBJ1-3; CDR3nt: TGTGCCAGCAAGGCCGACAGAACTGGAAACACCATATATTTT; CDR3aa: CASKADRTGNTIYF
d_gene: .; v_gene: TRBV7-2; abundance: .; j_gene: TRBJ2-1; CDR3nt: TGTGCCAGCAGCTTATTAGGGAGCGGGCGCTACAATGAGCAGTTCTTC; CDR3aa: CASSLLGSGRYNEQFF
d_gene: .; v_gene: TRBV29-1; abundance: .; j_gene: TRBJ1-4; CDR3nt: TGCAGCGTTGTGGGGGCAGCTAATGAAAAACTGTTTTTT; CDR3aa: CSVVGAANEKLFF
d_gene: TRBD1; v_gene: TRBV6-5; abundance: .; j_gene: TRBJ1-4; CDR3nt: TGTGCCAGCAGACAGGGGGCCAGGGAAAAACTGTTTTTT; CDR3aa: CASRQGAREKLFF
d_gene: .; v_gene: TRBV28; abundance: .; j_gene: TRBJ1-2; CDR3nt: TGTGCCAGCAGGGGACTAAGTGACTATGGCTACACCTTC; CDR3aa: CASRGLSDYGYTF
d_gene: .; v_gene: TRBV4-3; abundance: few; j_gene: TRBJ2-7; CDR3nt: TGCGCCAGCAGCCAAGAACGTCGGAGCTACGAGCAGTACTTC; CDR3aa: CASSQERRSYEQYF
d_gene: TRBD2; v_gene: TRBV6-5; abundance: once; j_gene: TRBJ2-7; CDR3nt: TGTGCCAGCAGTATTGGACTAGCGGGGGACTACGAGCAGTACTTC; CDR3aa: CASSIGLAGDYEQYF
d_gene: .; v_gene: TRBV18; abundance: .; j_gene: TRBJ2-1; CDR3nt: TGTGCCAGCTCGCCCCGGGGGGCGGGAGCCTACAATGAGCAGTTCTTC; CDR3aa: CASSPRGAGAYNEQFF
d_gene: .; v_gene: TRBV7-2; abundance: .; j_gene: TRBJ1-6; CDR3nt: TGTGCCAGCAGCCCTCGGGGGGCTAATTCACCCCTCCACTTT; CDR3aa: CASSPRGANSPLHF
d_gene: TRBD2; v_gene: TRBV5-1; abundance: .; j_gene: TRBJ2-7; CDR3nt: TGCGCCAGCAGCCCTGGAGGACTAGCAAGAGGGTTCGAGCAGTACTTC; CDR3aa: CASSPGGLARGFEQYF
d_gene: TRBD1; v_gene: TRBV18; abundance: .; j_gene: TRBJ2-3; CDR3nt: TGTGCCAGCTCAACCAGACAGGGGAGCACAGATACGCAGTATTTT; CDR3aa: CASSTRQGSTDTQYF
d_gene: TRBD1; v_gene: TRBV5-4; abundance: .; j_gene: TRBJ2-7; CDR3nt: TGTGCCAGCAGCTTGGTAGGACAGGGTGACTACGAGCAGTACTTC; CDR3aa: CASSLVGQGDYEQYF
d_gene: .; v_gene: TRBV11-2; abundance: .; j_gene: TRBJ1-2; CDR3nt: TGTGCCAGCAGCTTAACGGCCCCTAGCGGCTACACCTTC; CDR3aa: CASSLTAPSGYTF
d_gene: TRBD1; v_gene: TRBV18; abundance: .; j_gene: TRBJ2-7; CDR3nt: TGTGCCAGCTCACCACTCACTGGGACAGGGGGCAACGAGCAGTACTTC; CDR3aa: CASSPLTGTGGNEQYF
d_gene: TRBD1; v_gene: TRBV28; abundance: .; j_gene: TRBJ1-2; CDR3nt: TGTGCCAGCAGGCTTCCACAGGGGGTCCATGGCTACACCTTC; CDR3aa: CASRLPQGVHGYTF